Detailed here is one T cell receptor beta chain. In the study's own analysis: Reference gene primer amplification in the assay estimated nucleated cell counts. Produced via immunoSEQ multiplex PCR; TCRdb's table is partial and in-frame only. V and J calls and clone size come straight from that table; D and trimming were deduced from the DNA. The sample records roughly 450,000 clones, roughly 91% being singletons. These data are taken from a study of blood T cell repertoires in COVID-19. Study at large: Sources were T cells, B-cell-depleted T cells, or PBMCs; the material itself was cDNA or gDNA.

The CDR3 is made up of 14 amino acids. V shed 5 bases, J shed 13 bases, and the junction held 7 bases outside the gene matches. Germline lookup yields CDR1 MNHEY and CDR2 SMNVEV (reference sequence). Input material: PBMCs or T cells enriched from blood (not recorded which). The chain is built from TRBV27 and TRBJ2-1; 14 positions match TRBD2. The source is a man aged 18 to 35 who had recovered from COVID-19. The chain's CDR3 is CASSKGLAGEKQFF. CDR3 bases: TGTGCCAGCAGTAAGGGACTAGCGGGGGAAAAACAGTTCTTC.